A single sample is the source of the 32 T cell receptor beta chains below, sequenced in a study of T cells in Graves' hyperthyroidism and ophthalmopathy. Regions amplified from RNA transcripts were the TCR beta CDR3 regions. HTBI primers were employed in a first-round RT-PCR of the TCR CDR3. TCRdb reprocessed the multiplex PCR reads with MiXCR, giving one entry per CDR3 protein. The sample has over 450,000 distinct CDR3 sequences; 15% to 20% are singletons. Sequencing was performed on blood. These receptors all come from a woman aged 18-29 years with Graves' ophthalmopathy.

This sequence joins TRBV3-1 and TRBJ2-1; 10 nucleotides line up with TRBD2. The germline CDR1 and CDR2 sequences are LGHDT and YNNKEL (reference sequence). CDR3 length: 18 amino acids. The junction had 12 bases not matched to a gene; V was cut back by 1 base and J by 6 bases. CDR3 bases: TGTGCCAGCAGCCAAGTACCCCGTTTAGCGGGGGGCCCCAATGAGCAGTTCTTC. Residues: CASSQVPRLAGGPNEQFF.

This clonotype has at least ten counts. V gene TRBV2 combines with J gene TRBJ1-2, with TRBD1 matching over 7 bases. J was trimmed by 6 bases and V by 6 bases; bases with no gene match: 7. CDR3 length: 13 residues. The V gene's germline CDR1 is SNHLY and CDR2 FYNNEI. The CDR3 loop is CASRTTGDDGYTF. CDR3 DNA: TGTGCCAGCAGAACTACAGGGGATGATGGCTACACCTTC.

As concerns this clonotype: A clone one base away is much larger, so this may be a read error. This sequence joins TRBV6-1 and TRBJ1-5; D is perhaps TRBD1 (6 bases). CDR3 length equals 15 residues. Germline assignment: CDR1 MNHNS and CDR2 SASEGT. Trimming took 8 bases from V and 0 from J, leaving 14 bases between them. The CDR3 DNA sequence: TGTGCCAGCGTGGACAGAACCTATAGCAATCAGCCCCAGCATTTT. It is translated as CASVDRTYSNQPQHF.

The J gene is TRBJ1-1, the V gene TRBV18; 7 bases are a match to TRBD1. The V gene end was trimmed by 2 bases and the J gene end by 6 bases; junction bases not matched to a gene: 9. Germline CDR1 KGHSH, CDR2 LQKENI. This CDR3 comprises 15 residues. CDR3: CASSPMGQMHPEAFF. CDR3 nucleotides: TGTGCCAGCTCACCAATGGGACAGATGCATCCTGAAGCTTTCTTT.

This clonotype came up many times. The chain joins TRBV20-1 to TRBJ1-5; D not resolved. The CDR3 extends over 15 amino acids. Trimming cost V 5 bases and J 0 bases, with 14 bases left between them. Germline CDR1 DFQATT, CDR2 SNEGSKA (reference sequence). This CDR3 reads CSAEPQPYSNQPQHF. The CDR3 coding sequence is TGCAGTGCTGAGCCTCAGCCTTATAGCAATCAGCCCCAGCATTTT.

The chain joins TRBV9 to TRBJ1-2; the D gene is possibly TRBD1 (5 bases). CDR1 and CDR2 from the germline V gene are SGDLS and YYNGEE. The CDR3 length is 15 residues. Trimming stripped 0 bases from V and 8 bases from J, with 17 bases between. The CDR3: CASSVGRDPRGGYTF. CDR3 DNA sequence: TGTGCCAGCAGCGTAGGGAGAGATCCAAGGGGCGGCTACACCTTC. Drawing the rest from reference TRBV9 and TRBJ1-2, the complete variable domain is DSGVTQTPKHLITATGQRVTLRCSPRSGDLSVYWYQQSLDQGLQFLIQYYNGEERAKGNILERFSAQQFPDLHSELNLSSLELGDSALYFCASSVGRDPRGGYTFGSGTRLTVV.

The J gene is TRBJ1-3, the V gene TRBV9; TRBD1 is a possible D gene (5 bases). Germline V gene sequence: CDR1 SGDLS, CDR2 YYNGEE. CDR3 length: 17 residues. Between the trimmed V and J ends, which lost 3 bases and 0 bases, there was a span of 16 bases. Written as DNA, the CDR3 is TGTGCCAGCAGCGAGAACGGGGCAGCGAGCTCTGGAAACACCATATATTTT. As protein: CASSENGAASSGNTIYF.

This clonotype was seen many times. The chain combines TRBV12-3 or TRBV12-4 with TRBJ1-1; 7 bases map to TRBD1. The CDR3 loop spans 14 amino acids. J was trimmed by 2 bases and V by 6 bases; bases with no gene match: 6. The CDR3 nucleotides are TGTGCCAGCAGCCGACAGGGATTCAACACTGAAGCTTTCTTT. The encoded protein is CASSRQGFNTEAFF.

The V and J genes are TRBV9 and TRBJ2-2; 8 nucleotides match TRBD2. This CDR3 region has 16 residues. V trimming: 7 bases; J trimming: 4 bases; junction bases outside the gene matches: 12. Germline CDR1 and CDR2: SGDLS and YYNGEE. The CDR3 is CASSFGLAGSTGELFF. The CDR3 DNA sequence: TGTGCCAGCTCATTCGGGCTAGCGGGCAGCACCGGGGAGCTGTTTTTT. The full variable domain, in which reference TRBV9 and TRBJ2-2 provide the parts outside the CDR3, is DSGVTQTPKHLITATGQRVTLRCSPRSGDLSVYWYQQSLDQGLQFLIQYYNGEERAKGNILERFSAQQFPDLHSELNLSSLELGDSALYFCASSFGLAGSTGELFFGEGSRLTVL.

V gene TRBV4-1 combines with J gene TRBJ1-2; unclear D gene. Trimming removed 2 bases from V and 2 bases from J, with 18 bases in between. The CDR3 is 17 residues long. From germline, CDR1 is MGHRA and CDR2 YSYEKL. CDR3 loop: CASSQSSGQARNYGYTF. CDR3 in DNA: TGCGCCAGCAGCCAAAGTTCCGGGCAGGCTCGAAACTATGGCTACACCTTC.

The chain couples TRBV30 to TRBJ1-2; tentatively, D is TRBD1 (6 bases). This CDR3 region has 13 residues. The germline CDR1 and CDR2 sequences are GTSNPN and SVGIG (reference sequence). Between the trimmed V and J ends, which lost 4 bases and 2 bases, there was a span of 11 bases. The CDR3 loop is CAWTLGQNYGYTF. CDR3 sequence (DNA): TGTGCCTGGACCCTAGGACAGAACTATGGCTACACCTTC.

This clonotype was recorded many times. The chain couples TRBV30 to TRBJ1-4, with 7 nucleotides matching TRBD1. CDR1 GTSNPN and CDR2 SVGIG come from the germline V gene (reference sequence). The V and J ends lost 1 base and 1 base, in that order; junction bases with no gene match: 3. CDR3 size: 15 residues. The CDR3, as DNA: TGTGCCTGGAGTGGACAGGGCCTAACTAATGAAAAACTGTTTTTT. Amino acid sequence: CAWSGQGLTNEKLFF.

The gene calls are TRBV19 and TRBJ2-1; a weak D match, TRBD2 (6 bases). CDR3 length equals 16 residues. The germline V gene encodes CDR1 LNHDA and CDR2 SQIVND (reference sequence). Trimming shortened V by 7 bases and J by 2 bases, and 18 bases separated the two germline ends. For the CDR3, the DNA is TGTGCCAGTAACGCGGCGGGCGGGACGCCCTACAATGAGCAGTTCTTC. Residues: CASNAAGGTPYNEQFF.

This clonotype was detected ten times or more. The chain joins TRBV2 to TRBJ1-2; no clear D. Germline V gene lookup returns CDR1 SNHLY and CDR2 FYNNEI. The CDR3 is 15 residues long. V was shortened by 0 bases and J by 1 base, with 9 bases between the two germline ends. This CDR3 reads CASSEAPGVNYGYTF. For the CDR3, the DNA is TGTGCCAGCAGTGAAGCGCCCGGAGTTAACTATGGCTACACCTTC.

This clonotype appeared a few times. The J gene is TRBJ2-7, the V gene TRBV9; 7 nucleotides match TRBD1. The CDR3 covers 16 residues. The ends lost 0 bases at V and 4 bases at J; junction bases unmatched: 10. Germline V gives CDR1 SGDLS, CDR2 YYNGEE. The CDR3 DNA reads TGTGCCAGCAGCGTAGATACCGGACAGGTAACTTACGAGCAGTACTTC. This encodes CASSVDTGQVTYEQYF. The full variable domain, rest sourced from reference TRBV9 and TRBJ2-7, is DSGVTQTPKHLITATGQRVTLRCSPRSGDLSVYWYQQSLDQGLQFLIQYYNGEERAKGNILERFSAQQFPDLHSELNLSSLELGDSALYFCASSVDTGQVTYEQYFGPGTRLTVT.

This clonotype showed up just a few times. V usage is TRBV4-1 and J usage is TRBJ2-5; 9 nucleotides match TRBD2. This CDR3 is built from 14 residues. Germline CDR1 MGHRA, CDR2 YSYEKL. V was pared by 1 base and J by 3 bases, with 0 bases of the junction left unmatched. The CDR3 sequence: CASSQVAGEETQYF. The CDR3 coding sequence is TGCGCCAGCAGCCAAGTAGCGGGAGAAGAGACCCAGTACTTC.

This clonotype was counted at least ten times. The gene calls are TRBV28 and TRBJ2-7, with no clear D. Germline V CDR1 and CDR2: MDHEN, SYDVKM. Between the trimmed V and J ends, which lost 4 bases and 2 bases, there was a span of 3 bases. CDR3 size: 11 residues. CDR3: CASSWAYEQYF. In DNA form, the CDR3 reads TGTGCCAGCAGTTGGGCCTACGAGCAGTACTTC.

This clonotype was seen many times. The chain uses TRBV28 and TRBJ2-7, with TRBD1 identical over 7 bases. The CDR3 extends over 15 amino acids. The V segment lost 2 bases and the J segment 4 bases; nucleotides outside the gene matches: 8. Germline values: CDR1 MDHEN, CDR2 SYDVKM. The CDR3 reads CASSLRGGLPYEQYF. CDR3 sequence (DNA): TGTGCCAGCAGTTTACGAGGGGGCCTACCTTACGAGCAGTACTTC.

This clonotype was counted ten times or more. A junction end diverges from the germline sequence, so it may reflect a read error. The CDR3 DNA reads as TGTGCCAGCAACTTACTACGCCGCACCGGGGAGCTGTTTTTT. It is translated as CASNLLRRTGELFF. The V and J genes are TRBV11-2 and TRBJ2-2; unclear D gene. Germline lookup yields CDR1 SGHAT and CDR2 FQNNGV. The CDR3 contains 14 residues.

This clonotype was counted at least ten times. The chain couples TRBV5-1 to TRBJ2-7; 9 bases line up with TRBD1. CDR3 length: 14 residues. Germline values: CDR1 SGHRS, CDR2 YFSETQ. Germline trimming cut 4 bases from V and 5 bases from J; bases unmatched to any gene: 7. In nucleotides, the CDR3 is TGCGCCAGCAGCGCGGACAGGGGAGGCCACGAGCAGTACTTC. Protein: CASSADRGGHEQYF.

There are a few counts of this clonotype. The genes are TRBV4-1 and TRBJ2-7, with a tentative D call TRBD1 (6 bases). Trimming pared 1 base from V and 5 bases from J, leaving 15 bases between. CDR3 length equals 15 residues. The germline V gene encodes CDR1 MGHRA and CDR2 YSYEKL. CDR3 residues: CASSQVPSGENEQYF. CDR3 nucleotides: TGCGCCAGCAGCCAAGTCCCATCAGGGGAAAACGAGCAGTACTTC.

The V call is TRBV4-2, the J call TRBJ2-1; TRBD2 matches at 10 bases. The CDR3 has 13 amino acids. Germline lookup yields CDR1 LGHNA and CDR2 YNFKEQ. The trim removed 5 bases at V and 8 bases at J, leaving 3 bases unmatched. The CDR3 nucleotides read TGTGCCAGCAGCACCGGACTAGCGGATGAGCAGTTCTTC. This codes for CASSTGLADEQFF.

This chain uses TRBV5-6 with TRBJ2-5; unclear D gene. The V and J ends lost 4 bases and 4 bases respectively, with 5 bases between them. This CDR3 contains 11 residues. CDR1 is SGHDT, CDR2 YYEEEE, per germline. The CDR3 protein is CASSTGETQYF. In DNA, the CDR3 is TGTGCCAGCAGCACCGGAGAGACCCAGTACTTC.

Notes on this clonotype: The junction departs from the called germline gene at one end, perhaps through a read error. This chain connects TRBV27 to TRBJ2-7; 12 bases match TRBD1. The germline CDR1 and CDR2 sequences are MNHEY and SMNVEV (reference sequence). This CDR3 has 16 residues. The DNA for the CDR3 is TGTGCCAGCAGCTCCCTTTGGGACAGGGGGCCTTACGAGCAGTGCTTC. As protein: CASSSLWDRGPYEQCF.

The table lists this clonotype with a few counts. The chain joins TRBV28 to TRBJ2-3; 12 bases match TRBD2. Losses at the gene ends were 5 bases for V and 5 bases for J; bases not matched to a gene: 8. Germline CDR1 is MDHEN and CDR2 is SYDVKM. The CDR3 has 16 amino acids. The chain's CDR3 is CASSRLAGARVDTQYF. CDR3 DNA: TGTGCCAGCAGTCGACTAGCGGGGGCCCGAGTAGATACGCAGTATTTT. Using reference TRBV28 and TRBJ2-3 for the parts outside the CDR3, the full variable domain is DVKVTQSSRYLVKRTGEKVFLECVQDMDHENMFWYRQDPGLGLRLIYFSYDVKMKEKGDIPEGYSVSREKKERFSLILESASTNQTSMYLCASSRLAGARVDTQYFGPGTRLTVL.

This clonotype was seen a handful of times. V gene TRBV10-3 combines with J gene TRBJ2-3; TRBD2 matches 13 bases. CDR3 size: 18 residues. Unmatched junction bases numbered 9, after V lost 6 bases and J lost 0 bases. Germline V CDR1 and CDR2: ENHRY, SYGVKD. The DNA for the CDR3 is TGTGCCATCAGGAGGGGGACTAGCGGGGCCGCTAGCACAGATACGCAGTATTTT. It yields the protein CAIRRGTSGAASTDTQYF.

At least ten counts were recorded for this clonotype. The V gene is TRBV7-2, the J gene TRBJ1-5; D call uncertain. V was trimmed by 2 bases and J by 5 bases, leaving 7 bases between them. Germline CDR1 reads SGHTA; CDR2 reads FQGNSA. The length of the CDR3 is 13 residues. Written as DNA, the CDR3 is TGTGCCAGCAGCTTATCTCAGTATCAGCCCCAGCATTTT. This codes for CASSLSQYQPQHF.

The chain carries TRBV27 and TRBJ2-2, with TRBD2 as a possible D gene (6 bases). V was trimmed by 1 base and J by 2 bases, leaving 11 bases between them. The CDR3 extends over 16 amino acids. Germline V gene sequence: CDR1 MNHEY, CDR2 SMNVEV (reference sequence). This CDR3 is CASSLFERVNTGELFF. The CDR3 bases are TGTGCCAGCAGTTTATTCGAGCGGGTAAACACCGGGGAGCTGTTTTTT.

This clonotype was counted ten times or more. The V gene is TRBV7-9, the J gene TRBJ2-1; 12 bases align to TRBD2. Germline V gene data show CDR1 as SEHNR and CDR2 as FQNEAQ (reference sequence). The length of the CDR3 is 17 residues. Trimming took 5 bases from V and 1 from J; bases not matched to a gene: 6. CDR3 sequence reads: CASSPPLAGGSYNEQFF. CDR3 in DNA: TGTGCCAGCAGCCCACCTCTAGCGGGGGGGTCCTACAATGAGCAGTTCTTC.

The chain uses TRBV19 and TRBJ1-5, with D uncertain. V was clipped by 5 bases and J by 0 bases, with 11 bases between them. This CDR3 is 15 amino acids long. Germline V gives CDR1 LNHDA, CDR2 SQIVND (reference sequence). The CDR3 nucleotides read TGTGCCAGTAGTTGGACGGCCGATAGCAATCAGCCCCAGCATTTT. Protein sequence: CASSWTADSNQPQHF.

The sample holds many counts of this clonotype. The chain couples TRBV29-1 to TRBJ2-3, with 8 bases matching TRBD1. The CDR3 runs to 14 residues. CDR1 is SQVTM and CDR2 is ANQGSEA in the germline V gene. Unmatched junction bases numbered 4, after V lost 2 bases and J lost 3 bases. In nucleotides, the CDR3 is TGCAGCGTTGAACAGGGGGCGTCGACAGATACGCAGTATTTT. Protein product: CSVEQGASTDTQYF.

The gene calls are TRBV19 and TRBJ2-4, with 10 bases aligning to TRBD1. The CDR3 sequence is 17 residues long. Germline V gene sequence: CDR1 LNHDA, CDR2 SQIVND (reference sequence). Unmatched junction bases numbered 17, after V lost 7 bases and J lost 8 bases. The CDR3, as DNA: TGTGCCAGTACACCACCCGGGACAGGGGATGAGAGGTACATTCAGTACTTC. Encoded protein: CASTPPGTGDERYIQYF.